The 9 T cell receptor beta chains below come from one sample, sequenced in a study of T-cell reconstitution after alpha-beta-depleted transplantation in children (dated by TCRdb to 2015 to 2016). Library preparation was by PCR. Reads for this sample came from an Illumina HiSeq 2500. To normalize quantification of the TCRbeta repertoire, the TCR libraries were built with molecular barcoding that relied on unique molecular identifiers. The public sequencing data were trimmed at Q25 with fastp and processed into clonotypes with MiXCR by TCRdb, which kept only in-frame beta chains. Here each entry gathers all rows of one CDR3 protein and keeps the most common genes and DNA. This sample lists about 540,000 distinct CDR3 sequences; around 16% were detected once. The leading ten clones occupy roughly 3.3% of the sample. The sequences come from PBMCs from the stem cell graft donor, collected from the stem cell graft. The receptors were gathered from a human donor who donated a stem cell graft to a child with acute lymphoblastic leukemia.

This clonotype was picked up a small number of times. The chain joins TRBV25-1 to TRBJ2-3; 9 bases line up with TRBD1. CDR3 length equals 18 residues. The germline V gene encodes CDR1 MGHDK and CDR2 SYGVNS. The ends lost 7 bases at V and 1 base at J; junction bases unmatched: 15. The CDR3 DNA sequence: TGTGCCAGCACCAACCCGGGACAGGGAGGTGACGGCACAGATACGCAGTATTTT. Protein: CASTNPGQGGDGTDTQYF.

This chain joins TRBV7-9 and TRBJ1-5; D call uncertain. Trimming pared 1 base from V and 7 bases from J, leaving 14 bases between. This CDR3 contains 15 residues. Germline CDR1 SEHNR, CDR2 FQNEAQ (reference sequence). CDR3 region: CASSLGSGEPQPQHF. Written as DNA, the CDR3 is TGTGCCAGCAGCTTAGGGAGCGGGGAGCCACAGCCCCAGCATTTT.

In DNA form, the CDR3 reads TGCAGTGCTTCTCCAACTAGCGGAGGGTACCAAGAGACCCAGTACTTC. Amino acid sequence: CSASPTSGGYQETQYF. The chain joins TRBV20-1 to TRBJ2-5; 8 positions match TRBD2. CDR1 DFQATT and CDR2 SNEGSKA come from the germline V gene (reference sequence). The V segment lost 5 bases and the J segment 0 bases; nucleotides outside the gene matches: 11. CDR3 size: 16 residues.

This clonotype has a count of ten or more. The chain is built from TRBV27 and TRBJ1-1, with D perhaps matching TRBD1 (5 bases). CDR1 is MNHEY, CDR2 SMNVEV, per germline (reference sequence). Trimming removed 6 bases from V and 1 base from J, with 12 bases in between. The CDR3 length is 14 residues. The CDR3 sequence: CASRWGGANTEAFF. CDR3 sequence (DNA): TGTGCCAGCAGGTGGGGGGGAGCGAACACTGAAGCTTTCTTT.

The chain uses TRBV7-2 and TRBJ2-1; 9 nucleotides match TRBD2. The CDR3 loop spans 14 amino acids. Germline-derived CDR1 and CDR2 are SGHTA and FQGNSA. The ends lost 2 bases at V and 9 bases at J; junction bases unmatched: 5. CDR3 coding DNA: TGTGCCAGCAGCTTAACCCTAGCGGGAATTGAGCAGTTCTTC. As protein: CASSLTLAGIEQFF.

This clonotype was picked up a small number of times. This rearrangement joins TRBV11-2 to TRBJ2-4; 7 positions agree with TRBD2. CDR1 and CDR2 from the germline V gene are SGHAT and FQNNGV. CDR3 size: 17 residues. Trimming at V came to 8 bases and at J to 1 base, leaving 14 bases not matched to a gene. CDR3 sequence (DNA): TGTGCCAGCCGTTCCCCCGGAGGGAGGGAGGCCAAAAACATTCAGTACTTC. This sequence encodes CASRSPGGREAKNIQYF.

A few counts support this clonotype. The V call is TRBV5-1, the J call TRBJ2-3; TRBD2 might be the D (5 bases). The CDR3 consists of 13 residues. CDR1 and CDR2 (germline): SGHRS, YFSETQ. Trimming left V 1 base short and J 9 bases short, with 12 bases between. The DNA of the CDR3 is TGCGCCAGCAGCTTGTGGACTCCTCGAACGCAGTATTTT. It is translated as CASSLWTPRTQYF.

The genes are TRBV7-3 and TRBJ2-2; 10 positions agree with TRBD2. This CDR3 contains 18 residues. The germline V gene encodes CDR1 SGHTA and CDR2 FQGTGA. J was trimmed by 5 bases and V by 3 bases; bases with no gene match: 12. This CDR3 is CASSFHTLAGEGTGELFF. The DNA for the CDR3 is TGTGCCAGCAGCTTTCATACCCTAGCGGGAGAGGGGACCGGGGAGCTGTTTTTT. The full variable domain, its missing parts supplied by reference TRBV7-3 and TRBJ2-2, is GAGVSQTPSNKVTEKGKYVELRCDPISGHTALYWYRQSLGQGPEFLIYFQGTGAADDSGLPNDRFFAVRPEGSVSTLKIQRTERGDSAVYLCASSFHTLAGEGTGELFFGEGSRLTVL.

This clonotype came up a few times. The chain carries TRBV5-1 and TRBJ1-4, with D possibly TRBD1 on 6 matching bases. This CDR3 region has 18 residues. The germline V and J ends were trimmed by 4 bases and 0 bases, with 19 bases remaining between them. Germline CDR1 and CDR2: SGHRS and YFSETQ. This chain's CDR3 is CASSRSRQAIATNEKLFF. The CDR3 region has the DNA TGCGCCAGCAGCCGAAGCCGACAGGCCATTGCAACTAATGAAAAACTGTTTTTT.